These 5 T cell receptor beta chains were all obtained from the same sample, sequenced in a study of PD-L1 blockade in urothelial cancer. Generated by immunoSEQ multiplex PCR, the TCRdb table keeps only in-frame clones and is missing some. The table has tens of thousands of clones, approximately 72% seen once. This sample's time point: pretreatment peripheral blood. Sequences were derived from PBMCs, sampled around atezolizumab (anti-PD-L1) treatment. These receptors were collected from an older man with urothelial cancer.

Comment on this clone: Compared with germline, one end of the junction differs, possibly owing to a read error. The chain couples TRBV7-7 to TRBJ2-7; tentatively, D is TRBD1 (6 bases). CDR1 is SSHAT and CDR2 is FNYEAQ in the germline V gene (reference sequence). The CDR3 totals 13 residues. The CDR3 reads CASSSGVGYEQYF. The CDR3 coding sequence is TGTGCTAGCAGCTCAGGGGTCGGGTACGAGCAGTACTTC.

This chain connects TRBV6-1 to TRBJ2-7, with 8 bases lining up with TRBD1. This CDR3 contains 15 residues. From germline, CDR1 is MNHNS and CDR2 SASEGT. After removal of 0 bases from V and 6 bases from J, the junction contained 7 bases not matched to a gene. The CDR3 reads CASSEALRQGAEQYF. DNA of the CDR3: TGTGCCAGCAGTGAAGCGCTTCGGCAGGGGGCCGAGCAGTACTTC.

The rearrangement uses TRBV15 and TRBJ1-4, with TRBD1 identical over 10 bases. This CDR3 is built from 15 residues. Germline trimming cut 4 bases from V and 5 bases from J; bases unmatched to any gene: 4. Germline values: CDR1 LNHNV, CDR2 YYDKDF (reference sequence). The CDR3 here is CATSMRTGGNEKLFF. In DNA form, the CDR3 reads TGTGCCACCAGCATGCGGACAGGGGGAAATGAAAAACTGTTTTTT.

The J gene is TRBJ2-7, the V gene TRBV30; 7 nucleotides align to TRBD1. Unmatched junction bases numbered 6, after V lost 1 base and J lost 3 bases. The germline V gene encodes CDR1 GTSNPN and CDR2 SVGIG (reference sequence). This CDR3 region has 14 residues. The CDR3 DNA sequence: TGTGCCTGGAGTGCGGGACAGAGGGGCTACGAGCAGTACTTC. This codes for CAWSAGQRGYEQYF.

In its sample, this clone was seen once. The chain uses TRBV28 and TRBJ2-7; 14 positions agree with TRBD2. The CDR3 has 17 amino acids. CDR1 is MDHEN, CDR2 SYDVKM, per germline. Germline trimming cut 6 bases from V and 3 bases from J; bases unmatched to any gene: 10. CDR3 DNA sequence: TGTGCCAGCAGCCCCGGACTAGCGGGAGGTAAAAGCTACGAGCAGTACTTC. This sequence encodes CASSPGLAGGKSYEQYF.